This passage covers 19 T cell receptor beta chains from one sample sequenced in a study of identical twins. TCRdb passed the 5' RACE reads through MiXCR, listing each CDR3 protein once. Here the sample spans about 520,000 distinct CDR3 sequences, approximately 22% being singletons. The same sample was also used in a study of T cells expressing NK-cell markers.

Specimen: CD4+ T cells sorted from blood. The receptors originated from a woman under 30 in good health.

This clonotype has more than one count but fewer than ten. J is TRBJ1-1 and V is TRBV12-3 or TRBV12-4; D remains unclear. Trimming removed 8 bases from V and 0 bases from J, with 10 bases in between. The CDR3 spans 13 residues. The CDR3 protein is CASRDAMNTEAFF. The CDR3 DNA sequence: TGTGCCAGCCGTGACGCAATGAACACTGAAGCTTTCTTT.

This rearrangement joins TRBV20-1 to TRBJ1-1, with unresolved D. With 6 bases removed from V and 1 base from J, the gap between germline ends came to 6 bases. CDR1 is DFQATT, CDR2 SNEGSKA, per germline (reference sequence). The CDR3 consists of 11 residues. This CDR3 is CSAKTNTEAFF. The CDR3 DNA is TGCAGTGCGAAGACGAACACTGAAGCTTTCTTT.

This clonotype was detected only a few times. The rearrangement links TRBV12-3 or TRBV12-4 to TRBJ1-3, with D possibly matching TRBD1 (6 bases). The CDR3 extends over 15 amino acids. Trimming took off 6 bases at V and 0 bases at J, with 12 bases between the two ends. The CDR3 loop reads CASRTGLASGNTIYF. The CDR3, as DNA: TGTGCCAGCAGAACAGGGTTAGCCTCTGGAAACACCATATATTTT.

In this sample, this clonotype turned up many times. The V and J genes are TRBV5-6 and TRBJ2-3, with a weak D call TRBD1 (6 bases). V lost 4 bases, J lost 4 bases, and 10 bases lay in between. Germline V gene lookup returns CDR1 SGHDT and CDR2 YYEEEE. CDR3 length equals 13 residues. This CDR3 is CASSRPGADTQYF. In DNA, the CDR3 is TGTGCCAGCAGCAGACCAGGGGCAGATACGCAGTATTTT.

This CDR3 is CASSLRTSGGTHTYNEQFF. CDR3 DNA sequence: TGTGCCAGCAGCTTGAGGACTAGCGGGGGTACTCACACTTACAATGAGCAGTTCTTC. The J gene is TRBJ2-1, the V gene TRBV11-2; 13 positions agree with TRBD2. The germline CDR1 and CDR2 sequences are SGHAT and FQNNGV. The CDR3 contains 19 residues. Trimming cost V 3 bases and J 4 bases; bases outside gene matches: 12.

This chain uses TRBV25-1 with TRBJ2-1; 7 positions match TRBD2. Germline assignment: CDR1 MGHDK and CDR2 SYGVNS. After removal of 4 bases from V and 7 bases from J, the junction contained 7 bases not matched to a gene. The CDR3 sequence is 14 residues long. The CDR3 nucleotides read TGTGCCAGCAGTGTAGCGGGCGCCTCGAATGAGCAGTTCTTC. It codes for CASSVAGASNEQFF.

This chain links TRBV18 with TRBJ2-1; D is unclear. CDR3 length equals 16 residues. CDR1 and CDR2 (germline): KGHSH, LQKENI. The V gene lost 6 bases and the J gene lost 0 bases, with 15 bases spanning the gap. The CDR3 region is CASSHQPLSSYNEQFF. CDR3 bases: TGTGCCAGCTCCCACCAGCCCTTAAGCTCCTACAATGAGCAGTTCTTC.

This chain links TRBV12-3 or TRBV12-4 with TRBJ2-1, with 10 bases lining up with TRBD2. The V and J ends lost 4 bases and 8 bases, in that order; junction bases with no gene match: 8. The CDR3 contains 15 residues. The CDR3, as DNA: TGTGCCAGCAGTTCCGGGACTAGCGCCTGGGATGAGCAGTTCTTC. Amino acid sequence: CASSSGTSAWDEQFF.

This clonotype was seen many times. The chain is built from TRBV12-3 or TRBV12-4 and TRBJ2-1, with unresolved D. Trimming shortened V by 3 bases and J by 7 bases, and 4 bases separated the two germline ends. The CDR3 totals 11 residues. This CDR3 is CASSFMNEQFF. CDR3 coding DNA: TGTGCCAGCAGTTTTATGAATGAGCAGTTCTTC.

This clonotype occurred a few times. The chain has TRBV5-5 and TRBJ2-5; 7 nucleotides agree with TRBD1. This CDR3 region has 15 residues. Germline trimming cut 7 bases from V and 5 bases from J; bases unmatched to any gene: 14. Per the germline V gene, CDR1 is SGHKS and CDR2 is YYEKEE (reference sequence). The CDR3 region has the DNA TGTGCCAGCCGATCCCTGACAGGGTCGATGGAGACCCAGTACTTC. This encodes CASRSLTGSMETQYF.

The V and J genes are TRBV5-5 and TRBJ2-2; no definite D call. CDR1 is SGHKS, CDR2 YYEKEE, per germline (reference sequence). The CDR3 length is 11 residues. V lost 4 bases, J lost 7 bases, and 5 bases lay in between. The CDR3 sequence: CASSLDGELFF. The CDR3 DNA reads as TGTGCCAGCAGCCTTGACGGGGAGCTGTTTTTT.

The gene calls are TRBV30 and TRBJ2-7; D is unresolved. The CDR3 contains 14 residues. V was trimmed by 2 bases and J by 9 bases, leaving 20 bases between them. Germline assignment: CDR1 GTSNPN and CDR2 SVGIG (reference sequence). CDR3 coding DNA: TGTGCCTGGAGTCCTATAACCTCCTTACCGGGGCAGTACTTC. As protein: CAWSPITSLPGQYF.

The chain recombines TRBV2 with TRBJ2-1; 12 bases align to TRBD2. The V segment lost 7 bases and the J segment 6 bases; nucleotides outside the gene matches: 19. The V gene's germline CDR1 is SNHLY and CDR2 FYNNEI. The length of the CDR3 is 19 residues. CDR3 bases: TGTGCCAGCATAAGGACTAGCGGGACAGTGAAGGGATCGAGCAATGAGCAGTTCTTC. Its protein product is CASIRTSGTVKGSSNEQFF.

This clonotype has at least ten counts. V and J are TRBV20-1 and TRBJ2-3; 12 bases are a match to TRBD1. This CDR3 comprises 14 residues. V shed 6 bases, J shed 6 bases, and the junction held 7 bases outside the gene matches. The germline V gene has CDR1 DFQATT and CDR2 SNEGSKA (reference sequence). Here the CDR3 DNA reads TGCAGTGCCCTAGGGACAGGGGGCGCGGATACGCAGTATTTT. This translates into CSALGTGGADTQYF.

This clonotype was seen more than once but under ten times. V and J are TRBV5-1 and TRBJ2-7; 7 bases are shared with TRBD1. The CDR3 is made up of 13 amino acids. Losses at the gene ends were 4 bases for V and 8 bases for J; bases not matched to a gene: 9. Germline assignment: CDR1 SGHRS and CDR2 YFSETQ. The CDR3 loop reads CASSLPDRVKQYF. The CDR3 nucleotides are TGCGCCAGCAGCCTCCCTGACAGGGTTAAGCAGTACTTC.

CDR3 in amino acids: CASSFTSNYGYTF. CDR3 DNA: TGTGCCAGCAGCTTCACTTCTAACTATGGCTACACCTTC. The J gene is TRBJ1-2, the V gene TRBV7-9, with D unclear. The V and J ends lost 3 bases and 0 bases respectively, with 5 bases between them. Germline CDR1 SEHNR, CDR2 FQNEAQ (reference sequence). CDR3 length: 13 residues.

The chain has TRBV4-1 and TRBJ2-4; 8 positions match TRBD2. Losses at the gene ends were 1 base for V and 4 bases for J; bases not matched to a gene: 9. Germline CDR1 MGHRA, CDR2 YSYEKL. This CDR3 is 17 amino acids long. The CDR3 DNA is TGCGCCAGCAGCCAAGGTGCTGCGGGAGGCAGAAAAAACATTCAGTACTTC. It codes for CASSQGAAGGRKNIQYF.

The chain joins TRBV25-1 to TRBJ1-1, with D unclear. This CDR3 contains 15 residues. Germline-derived CDR1 and CDR2 are MGHDK and SYGVNS. V lost 2 bases, J lost 1 base, and 11 bases lay in between. The CDR3 region has the DNA TGTGCCAGCAGTGAAGAAGGGCGAAAGAACACTGAAGCTTTCTTT. It encodes CASSEEGRKNTEAFF.

The chain carries TRBV10-3 and TRBJ1-2, with TRBD1 identical over 11 bases. The CDR3 sequence is 13 residues long. The V gene end was trimmed by 8 bases and the J gene end by 3 bases; junction bases not matched to a gene: 2. Germline V gives CDR1 ENHRY, CDR2 SYGVKD. The CDR3 DNA is TGTGCCATCCGGACAGGGGGCGACTATGGCTACACCTTC. Its translation is CAIRTGGDYGYTF.